This T cell receptor beta chain was sequenced for a study of CD8+CD57+ T cells in acquired aplastic anemia. Genomic DNA templated the TCR beta VDJ and CDR3 profiling. TCRdb re-analysed the reads in MiXCR, keeping a single row per CDR3 protein. Of about 40,000 distinct CDR3 sequences listed, approximately 63% are singletons. The CDR3 is 16 residues long. Germline values: CDR1 ENHRY, CDR2 SYGVKD. A word on this clonotype: At one boundary the junction diverges from the germline segment, which might be a read error.

Patients sequenced had flow cytometry evidence of CD8+CD57+ cell expansion. V is TRBV10-3 and J is TRBJ1-2, with 8 positions matching TRBD1. The sample was sorted CD4+, CD8+, or CD8+CD57+ T cells (not recorded which) from PBMCs. The sequence came from a human donor with aplastic anemia. Here the CDR3 DNA reads TGTGCCAGCAGTGAATTCGGGACAGGCTCCGCTCGGGGCTACACCTTC. It encodes CASSEFGTGSARGYTF.